This entry lists 22 T cell receptor beta chains sequenced from one sample in a study of cytomegalovirus exposure and HLA in healthy donors. Both 60 Vbeta primers and 13 Jbeta primers went into the PCR. This table comes from immunoSEQ multiplex PCR, and its TCRdb copy is limited to in-frame clones, with some not included. The sample has about 140,000 clones, approximately 63% seen once. Sequenced sample: PBMCs. All receptors come from a woman in her sixties or seventies in good health and CMV-seropositive.

The genes are TRBV7-2 and TRBJ1-3; 8 bases align to TRBD1. The trim removed 3 bases at V and 0 bases at J, leaving 4 bases unmatched. The V gene's germline CDR1 is SGHTA and CDR2 FQGNSA. The CDR3 length is 16 residues. The DNA for the CDR3 is TGTGCCAGCAGCTTGCAGGGGGCACACTCTGGAAACACCATATATTTT. Translating gives CASSLQGAHSGNTIYF.

The J gene is TRBJ2-5, the V gene TRBV11-2, with D tentatively TRBD1 (5 bases). This CDR3 is 16 amino acids long. V shed 0 bases and J shed 4 bases, with 15 bases lying between them. The germline CDR1 and CDR2 sequences are SGHAT and FQNNGV. The CDR3 loop reads CASSLDLVRASETQYF. CDR3 bases: TGTGCCAGCAGCTTAGATCTTGTCAGGGCGTCAGAGACCCAGTACTTC.

This clone was found a few times. The CDR3 reads CASRKTVEPQAFF. CDR3 in DNA: TGTGCCAGCAGGAAAACGGTGGAGCCCCAAGCTTTCTTT. The gene calls are TRBV9 and TRBJ1-1; D not certain. The V end lost 5 bases, the J end lost 9 bases, and 17 bases lay between the germline ends. The CDR3 spans 13 residues. The germline CDR1 and CDR2 sequences are SGDLS and YYNGEE.

The gene calls are TRBV15 and TRBJ2-3; 7 nucleotides align to TRBD2. The CDR3 extends over 17 amino acids. Germline-derived CDR1 and CDR2 are LNHNV and YYDKDF (reference sequence). The V and J ends lost 3 bases and 0 bases, in that order; junction bases with no gene match: 9. This CDR3 is CATSRGSGSPSTDTQYF. DNA of the CDR3: TGTGCCACCAGCAGGGGTAGCGGGTCCCCTAGCACAGATACGCAGTATTTT.

This chain joins TRBV7-9 and TRBJ2-5, with 8 nucleotides matching TRBD1. In germline, CDR1 is SEHNR, CDR2 FQNEAQ (reference sequence). The V segment lost 5 bases and the J segment 5 bases; nucleotides outside the gene matches: 7. This CDR3 has 14 amino acids. In DNA, the CDR3 is TGTGCCAGCAGCCCGGGGACAGGAGGGGAGACCCAGTACTTC. Protein product: CASSPGTGGETQYF. The full variable domain, completed using reference TRBV7-9 and TRBJ2-5, is DTGVSQNPRHKITKRGQNVTFRCDPISEHNRLYWYRQTLGQGPEFLTYFQNEAQLEKSRLLSDRFSAERPKGSFSTLEIQRTEQGDSAMYLCASSPGTGGETQYFGPGTRLLVL.

The CDR3 region has the DNA TGTGCCAGCAGCTTGGATATCTACGAGCAGTACTTC. This sequence encodes CASSLDIYEQYF. This chain connects TRBV5-4 to TRBJ2-7; D not certain. Trimming stripped 0 bases from V and 3 bases from J, with 4 bases between. CDR1 and CDR2 from the germline V gene are SGHNT and YYREEE (reference sequence). The CDR3 extends over 12 amino acids.

The V gene is TRBV19, the J gene TRBJ2-5, with unresolved D. Trimming pared 4 bases from V and 5 bases from J, leaving 8 bases between. Germline V CDR1 and CDR2: LNHDA, SQIVND (reference sequence). The CDR3 loop spans 12 amino acids. Written as DNA, the CDR3 is TGTGCCAGTAGTAGACTCTGGGAGACCCAGTACTTC. It translates to CASSRLWETQYF.

The table lists this clone with a few counts. This chain joins TRBV25-1 and TRBJ1-1; 8 bases map to TRBD1. The ends lost 7 bases at V and 5 bases at J; junction bases unmatched: 6. The CDR3 has 13 residues. Looked up from germline, CDR1 is MGHDK and CDR2 is SYGVNS. The CDR3 nucleotides read TGTGCCAGCACCGGACAGGGAGGGACTGAAGCTTTCTTT. Translating gives CASTGQGGTEAFF.

This clone was seen more than once but under ten times. The chain combines TRBV5-1 with TRBJ1-3; tentatively, D is TRBD1 (6 bases). The V gene's germline CDR1 is SGHRS and CDR2 YFSETQ. The V end was cut by 4 bases, the J end by 13 bases, with 15 bases between. CDR3 length equals 12 residues. CDR3 DNA: TGCGCCAGCAGCCCCGGACAGCGGGGGATATATTTT. Residues: CASSPGQRGIYF. The entire variable domain, with the rest obtained from reference TRBV5-1 and TRBJ1-3, is as follows: KAGVTQTPRYLIKTRGQQVTLSCSPISGHRSVSWYQQTPGQGLQFLFEYFSETQRNKGNFPGRFSGRQFSNSRSEMNVSTLELGDSALYLCASSPGQRGIYFGEGSWLTVV.

This clone was seen only once. The rearrangement links TRBV5-1 to TRBJ1-5; 9 nucleotides agree with TRBD1. The CDR3 extends over 17 amino acids. Germline V gene lookup returns CDR1 SGHRS and CDR2 YFSETQ. After removal of 3 bases from V and 0 bases from J, the junction contained 7 bases not matched to a gene. The CDR3 is CASSSTGGTFSNQPQHF. CDR3 nucleotide sequence: TGCGCCAGCAGCTCGACAGGGGGGACCTTTAGCAATCAGCCCCAGCATTTT. Full variable domain (outside the CDR3, taken from reference TRBV5-1 and TRBJ1-5): KAGVTQTPRYLIKTRGQQVTLSCSPISGHRSVSWYQQTPGQGLQFLFEYFSETQRNKGNFPGRFSGRQFSNSRSEMNVSTLELGDSALYLCASSSTGGTFSNQPQHFGDGTRLSIL.

The V call is TRBV7-2, the J call TRBJ2-5; TRBD2 might be the D (5 bases). V lost 4 bases to trimming and J lost 9 bases, with 18 bases between them. Germline-derived CDR1 and CDR2 are SGHTA and FQGNSA. The CDR3 sequence is 14 residues long. The CDR3 loop reads CASSSWTAVMAQYF. CDR3 nucleotides: TGTGCCAGCAGCTCTTGGACTGCCGTAATGGCCCAGTACTTC.

The J gene is TRBJ2-6, the V gene TRBV7-6; 8 bases map to TRBD1. Germline loops: CDR1 SGHVS, CDR2 FNYEAQ. CDR3 length: 14 amino acids. The trim removed 8 bases at V and 1 base at J, leaving 1 base unmatched. The CDR3: CASGTGSGANVLTF. The CDR3 nucleotides read TGTGCCAGCGGGACAGGTTCTGGGGCCAACGTCCTGACTTTC.

This clone was detected a few times. The junction differs from germline at one of its ends, possibly a read error. This chain joins TRBV5-1 and TRBJ1-2, with 9 bases identical to TRBD1. CDR1 and CDR2 (germline): SGHRS, YFSETQ. The CDR3 runs to 15 residues. Here the CDR3 DNA reads TGCGCCAGCAGATTGGACACAGGGGGCAACTATGGCTACACCTTC. Residues: CASRLDTGGNYGYTF.

The chain employs TRBV6-1 and TRBJ1-2; TRBD1 matches 7 bases. This CDR3 has 13 residues. V shed 6 bases, J shed 7 bases, and the junction held 8 bases outside the gene matches. Germline CDR1 is MNHNS and CDR2 is SASEGT. The CDR3 coding sequence is TGTGCCAGCAGACAGACAGGGACAAGTGGCTACACCTTC. Its translation: CASRQTGTSGYTF.

The V and J genes are TRBV11-2 and TRBJ1-2, with a tentative D call TRBD1 (5 bases). Trimming left V 5 bases short and J 0 bases short, with 19 bases between. There are 17 residues in the CDR3. Germline V lookup: CDR1 SGHAT, CDR2 FQNNGV. Here the CDR3 reads CASSPGGRNGANYGYTF. The CDR3 nucleotides are TGTGCCAGCAGCCCCGGGGGACGTAACGGCGCTAACTATGGCTACACCTTC. The full variable domain, its missing parts supplied by reference TRBV11-2 and TRBJ1-2, is EAGVAQSPRYKIIEKRQSVAFWCNPISGHATLYWYQQILGQGPKLLIQFQNNGVVDDSQLPKDRFSAERLKGVDSTLKIQPAKLEDSAVYLCASSPGGRNGANYGYTFGSGTRLTVV.

The V gene is TRBV5-1, the J gene TRBJ2-3, with D perhaps matching TRBD2 (6 bases). The germline CDR1 and CDR2 sequences are SGHRS and YFSETQ. The CDR3 has 14 residues. V lost 5 bases to trimming and J lost 6 bases, with 16 bases between them. The CDR3 DNA reads TGCGCCAGCAGTTGGTCGGGAGAAGGTGATACGCAGTATTTT. Translating it yields CASSWSGEGDTQYF.

The chain has TRBV27 and TRBJ1-5; 9 bases line up with TRBD1. The CDR3 sequence is 14 residues long. With V trimmed by 8 bases and J by 2 bases, 4 bases remained unmatched. CDR1 and CDR2 from the germline V gene are MNHEY and SMNVEV (reference sequence). CDR3 coding DNA: TGTGCCAGCGGCCGACAGGGGGGCAATCAGCCCCAGCATTTT. It encodes CASGRQGGNQPQHF.

This clone was picked up a small number of times. The V gene is TRBV6-1, the J gene TRBJ2-5, with D possibly TRBD2 on 6 matching bases. Between the trimmed V and J ends, which lost 4 bases and 5 bases, there was a span of 17 bases. Per germline, CDR1 MNHNS and CDR2 SASEGT. The CDR3 extends over 15 amino acids. The chain's CDR3 is CASSGVPVTRETQYF. DNA of the CDR3: TGTGCCAGCAGTGGGGTCCCCGTGACTAGGGAGACCCAGTACTTC.

This chain links TRBV6-5 with TRBJ1-3; no clear D. Germline V CDR1 and CDR2: MNHEY, SVGAGI. The CDR3 covers 16 residues. Trimming took off 0 bases at V and 0 bases at J, with 9 bases between the two ends. This CDR3 reads CASSYSADYSGNTIYF. The DNA for the CDR3 is TGTGCCAGCAGTTACTCGGCGGACTACTCTGGAAACACCATATATTTT.

In nucleotides, the CDR3 is TGCGCCAGCAGCCAAGATGTCCCGGGGGGGTCCTACGAGCAGTACTTC. Translation: CASSQDVPGGSYEQYF. The chain is built from TRBV4-1 and TRBJ2-7; 8 bases match TRBD2. This CDR3 is built from 16 residues. Per the germline V gene, CDR1 is MGHRA and CDR2 is YSYEKL. V was pared by 0 bases and J by 1 base, with 5 bases of the junction left unmatched.

This clone was found a few times. The V and J genes are TRBV4-1 and TRBJ2-3; 8 nucleotides line up with TRBD1. CDR3 size: 14 residues. Germline V gene lookup returns CDR1 MGHRA and CDR2 YSYEKL. Trimming cost V 4 bases and J 1 base; bases outside gene matches: 1. CDR3 sequence: CASSPGQGTDTQYF. CDR3 DNA: TGCGCCAGCAGCCCGGGACAGGGCACAGATACGCAGTATTTT.

The chain couples TRBV28 to TRBJ1-5; D remains ambiguous. Germline values: CDR1 MDHEN, CDR2 SYDVKM. The V and J ends lost 6 bases and 11 bases respectively, with 11 bases between them. This CDR3 has 11 residues. CDR3 in amino acids: CASREGRTQHF. The DNA for the CDR3 is TGTGCCAGCAGAGAAGGGAGGACCCAGCATTTT.